This TCR beta chain was obtained from a study of T cells in Graves' hyperthyroidism and ophthalmopathy. Regarding the study as a whole: The authors' 13 V-J model separated ophthalmopathy from stable hyperthyroidism. Appearing also in blood were most of the thyroid clonotypes expanded above 0.001.

What was amplified from RNA transcripts were TCR beta CDR3 regions. The primer set for the first-round RT-PCR of the TCR CDR3 was HTBI. TCRdb ran MiXCR on the multiplex PCR reads and lists one entry per CDR3 protein. The data show about 570,000 distinct CDR3 sequences, 40% to 55% seen once. The CDR3 length is 14 residues. Germline CDR1 and CDR2: ENHRY and SYGVKD. With V trimmed by 4 bases and J by 5 bases, 7 bases remained unmatched. Note on this clonotype: As yet, its antigen is unknown.

This TCR was sampled from an adult woman with Graves' disease, either hyperthyroidism or ophthalmopathy (not recorded which). The chain recombines TRBV10-3 with TRBJ1-2; 7 positions match TRBD1. Sequencing used peripheral blood or thyroid tissue (not recorded which). The CDR3: CAISGRTGVYGYTF. The DNA of the CDR3 is TGTGCCATCAGTGGTAGAACAGGGGTGTATGGCTACACCTTC.